Listed below are T cell receptor beta chains from one sample, sequenced in a study of CD8 T cells in ankylosing spondylitis. TCRdb fed the 5' RACE reads into MiXCR, producing one record per CDR3 protein. The profile covers over 30,000 distinct CDR3 sequences, with approximately 15% appearing a single time and approximately 48% taken by the ten largest. The sample was blood. Every receptor here comes from a male donor with ankylosing spondylitis or in good health (not recorded which). Each CDR3 is given with its conserved first and last residue. The order of the fields is CDR3 DNA, CDR3 protein, clone size, D gene, V gene, J gene. D genes are given only for firm matches. Clone size is shown for a subset of rows, as once, few, many or a class of expanded clone.

CDR3nt: TGCAGCGTTGCAGTCACCGGGGAGCTGTTTTTT
CDR3aa: CSVAVTGELFF
abundance: few
d_gene: -
v_gene: TRBV29-1
j_gene: TRBJ2-2

CDR3nt: TGTGCCAGCAGCTTAGGAGGGGTTCAGTACTTC
CDR3aa: CASSLGGVQYF
abundance: -
d_gene: -
v_gene: TRBV7-2
j_gene: TRBJ2-5

CDR3nt: TGTGCCAGCACCTCAGGGACAGGGGGGTACGAGCAGTACTTC
CDR3aa: CASTSGTGGYEQYF
abundance: few
d_gene: TRBD1
v_gene: TRBV11-2
j_gene: TRBJ2-7

CDR3nt: TGTGCCAGCATTACTACATTGGGACAGGGGGCCGGGGAGCTGTTTTTT
CDR3aa: CASITTLGQGAGELFF
abundance: few
d_gene: TRBD1
v_gene: TRBV6-5
j_gene: TRBJ2-2

CDR3nt: TGTGCCAGCAGTTTAGTAGGGGCTAGCACAGATACGCAGTATTTT
CDR3aa: CASSLVGASTDTQYF
abundance: -
d_gene: -
v_gene: TRBV27
j_gene: TRBJ2-3

CDR3nt: TGCAGTGCCCCCGAACGGACAGCCAGCACAGATACGCAGTATTTT
CDR3aa: CSAPERTASTDTQYF
abundance: -
d_gene: -
v_gene: TRBV20-1
j_gene: TRBJ2-3

CDR3nt: TGTGCCAGCAGTGGGACCTCGACAGATAACTCTGGGGCCAACGTCCTGACTTTC
CDR3aa: CASSGTSTDNSGANVLTF
abundance: -
d_gene: -
v_gene: TRBV25-1
j_gene: TRBJ2-6

CDR3nt: TGTGCCAGCAGTTTAAGCGGGAGGGCCGACGAGCAGTACTTC
CDR3aa: CASSLSGRADEQYF
abundance: -
d_gene: TRBD2
v_gene: TRBV28
j_gene: TRBJ2-7

CDR3nt: TGTGCCAGCAGTCCCGGACAGGGCGAGTGGATGGGCACTGAAGCTTTCTTT
CDR3aa: CASSPGQGEWMGTEAFF
abundance: -
d_gene: TRBD1
v_gene: TRBV12-3/TRBV12-4
j_gene: TRBJ1-1

CDR3nt: TGCGCCAGCAGCCAAGCGGGGGGTAATGAAAAACTGTTTTTT
CDR3aa: CASSQAGGNEKLFF
abundance: few
d_gene: -
v_gene: TRBV4-3
j_gene: TRBJ1-4

CDR3nt: TGCAGTGCGTCCCGACAGCTGGGTGCCGGCGGGGGGGAGCTGTTTTTT
CDR3aa: CSASRQLGAGGGELFF
abundance: -
d_gene: -
v_gene: TRBV20-1
j_gene: TRBJ2-2

CDR3nt: TGTGCCAGCAGCAGCCCATTGTCAGAGACCCAGTACTTC
CDR3aa: CASSSPLSETQYF
abundance: -
d_gene: -
v_gene: TRBV7-2
j_gene: TRBJ2-5

CDR3nt: TGTGCCAGCGACAGGGGAAACACCGGGGAGCTGTTTTTT
CDR3aa: CASDRGNTGELFF
abundance: few
d_gene: TRBD1
v_gene: TRBV6-2/TRBV6-3
j_gene: TRBJ2-2

CDR3nt: TGTGCCCTCGGCGGGACAGTGGACACCGGGGAGCTGTTTTTT
CDR3aa: CALGGTVDTGELFF
abundance: -
d_gene: -
v_gene: TRBV10-3
j_gene: TRBJ2-2

CDR3nt: TGTGCCAGCAGTTTATCTGGCGGGAGGGCAGATGAGCAGTTCTTC
CDR3aa: CASSLSGGRADEQFF
abundance: -
d_gene: TRBD2
v_gene: TRBV27
j_gene: TRBJ2-1

CDR3nt: TGTGCCAGCAGTCAGTACCGGACAGCGAACACTGAAGCTTTCTTT
CDR3aa: CASSQYRTANTEAFF
abundance: -
d_gene: -
v_gene: TRBV2
j_gene: TRBJ1-1

CDR3nt: TGTGCCAGCAGTTATGCACAGTTTAATGAAAAACTGTTTTTT
CDR3aa: CASSYAQFNEKLFF
abundance: -
d_gene: -
v_gene: TRBV6-5
j_gene: TRBJ1-4

CDR3nt: TGTGCCAGCAGTTACTCGAGGACTAGCGGACCCTCCTACAATGAGCAGTTCTTC
CDR3aa: CASSYSRTSGPSYNEQFF
abundance: many
d_gene: TRBD2
v_gene: TRBV6-2/TRBV6-3
j_gene: TRBJ2-1

CDR3nt: TGCGCCAGCAGCCAAGAGCAGCGAGATACGCAGTATTTT
CDR3aa: CASSQEQRDTQYF
abundance: -
d_gene: -
v_gene: TRBV4-3
j_gene: TRBJ2-3

CDR3nt: TGTGCCATGGGGGCTGGAACTAGCACAGATACGCAGTATTTT
CDR3aa: CAMGAGTSTDTQYF
abundance: once
d_gene: -
v_gene: TRBV10-3
j_gene: TRBJ2-3

CDR3nt: TGCAGTGCAGTCCCGGGACTAAACACAGATACGCAGTATTTT
CDR3aa: CSAVPGLNTDTQYF
abundance: -
d_gene: TRBD2
v_gene: TRBV20-1
j_gene: TRBJ2-3

CDR3nt: TGCAGTGCAGATAAACAGAAAAGCACAGATACGCAGTATTTT
CDR3aa: CSADKQKSTDTQYF
abundance: -
d_gene: -
v_gene: TRBV20-1
j_gene: TRBJ2-3

CDR3nt: TGTGCCAGCAGCCAAGCCGCAGGGGTCCCTGAAGCTTTCTTT
CDR3aa: CASSQAAGVPEAFF
abundance: -
d_gene: -
v_gene: TRBV3-1
j_gene: TRBJ1-1

CDR3nt: TGTGCCAGCAGTTGGACGACAGGGGCTAATCAGCCCCAGCATTTT
CDR3aa: CASSWTTGANQPQHF
abundance: -
d_gene: TRBD1
v_gene: TRBV6-2/TRBV6-3
j_gene: TRBJ1-5

CDR3nt: TGCGCCAGCAGCTTGGGGGACGTAACCACTGAAGCTTTCTTT
CDR3aa: CASSLGDVTTEAFF
abundance: many
d_gene: -
v_gene: TRBV5-1
j_gene: TRBJ1-1

CDR3nt: TGCAGTGCTTTAGCGGGGGGAAGCAATGAGCAGTTCTTC
CDR3aa: CSALAGGSNEQFF
abundance: -
d_gene: TRBD2
v_gene: TRBV20-1
j_gene: TRBJ2-1

CDR3nt: TGCGCCAGCAGCTTGGGCAGTGTCGGAAACGAGCAGTACTTC
CDR3aa: CASSLGSVGNEQYF
abundance: -
d_gene: -
v_gene: TRBV5-1
j_gene: TRBJ2-7